Listed below are T cell receptor beta chains from one sample, sequenced in a study of T cell repertoires in cytomegalovirus infection. Each CDR3 protein gets one entry after TCRdb re-called the reads with MiXCR. This repertoire shows just over 300,000 distinct CDR3 sequences, roughly a sixth found once; its top ten account for about 11%. Specimen: PBMCs. These receptors originate from a human donor in good health (CMV status not recorded). Some clones in this sample may be carry-over from other donors' samples. Both conserved end residues are part of each CDR3.

>TRBJ2-1|TRBV20-1
CSAIDREWGTHNEQFF
>TRBJ2-1|TRBV25-1
CASSVPRGRNEQFF
>TRBJ2-3|TRBV7-2
CASSLGLAGGPSTDTQYF
>TRBJ1-5|TRBV7-9
CASSLDPHQPQHF
>TRBJ2-1|TRBV24-1
CATSDRASGTGINEQFF
>TRBJ2-7|TRBV3-1
CASGGQGFAEQYF
>TRBJ2-2|TRBV28
CASRPDSTNTGELFF
>TRBJ2-7|TRBV10-3
CAISEGQSYGQYF
>TRBJ1-2|TRBV18
CASSPTVTGLEGYTF
>TRBJ2-1|TRBV7-2
CASSSRGRTSGGSYPNEQFF
>TRBJ2-7|TRBV19
CASSPGARVGEQYF
>TRBJ2-3|TRBV18
CASSPRDRGADTQYF
>TRBJ1-4|TRBV5-6
CASSLAGPQSEKLFF
>TRBJ2-1|TRBV5-4
CASSLVFGGYNEQFF
>TRBJ2-7|TRBV28
CASSSQNYEQYF
>TRBJ1-1|TRBV24-1
CATSDPDRGRAFF
>TRBJ1-2|TRBV5-3
CASSPLPGLSAAYGYTF
>TRBJ2-1|TRBV6-4
CASSDGNPGGSEQFF
>TRBJ2-1|TRBV6-5
CASSYSGSTSGYNEQFF
>TRBJ2-2|TRBV6-5
CASIAGGNTGELFF
>TRBJ1-1|TRBV11-2
CASSLVEVRDTEAFF
>TRBJ2-2|TRBV27
CASTRLGGDTGELFF
>TRBJ1-6|TRBV28
CACSLDRSSYNSPLHF
>TRBJ2-4|TRBV24-1
CATSDPGSEKNIQYF
>TRBJ2-7|TRBV20-1
CSALRDTSYEQYF
>TRBJ1-1|TRBV29-1
CSVVPTGPTNTEAFF
>TRBJ1-1|TRBV20-1
CSASQAGGNTEAFF
>TRBJ2-2|TRBV6-6
CASSFTSVNTGELFF
>TRBJ1-1|TRBV6-5
CASSYSNQPNTEAFF
>TRBJ2-1|TRBV10-3
CAISDRGTGNEQFF
>TRBJ2-3|TRBV7-2
CASSPGASSDTQYF
>TRBJ1-4|TRBV29-1
CSARLSVWEKLFF
>TRBJ1-1|TRBV4-1
CASSQTWAVNTEAFF
>TRBJ1-3|TRBV7-2
CASSPDGSSGNTIYF
>TRBJ2-1|TRBV4-2
CASSQEVAEYNEQFF
>TRBJ1-4|TRBV2
CASIGTWKLFF
>TRBJ2-7|TRBV6-1
CASSAYSGGLYEQYF
>TRBJ1-2|TRBV4-3
CASSRDRGSVYGYTF
>TRBJ1-2|TRBV28
CASIQGPLSYGYTF
>TRBJ2-7|TRBV29-1
CSVPKESSYEQYF
>TRBJ2-1|TRBV7-6
CASSFRAGGYNEQFF
>TRBJ2-7|TRBV7-6
CASSLTRQGYEQYF